This entry lists 3 T cell receptor beta chains sequenced from one sample in a study of T cell responses to AZD1222 COVID-19 vaccine. Data came from immunoSEQ multiplex PCR; TCRdb stores just in-frame clones and leaves some out. The data contain 140,000 to 150,000 clones, approximately 85% of them singletons. This sample comprised peripheral blood, obtained on day 0 of MenACWY control vaccination. Receptors were obtained from an adult in good health.

V gene TRBV6-4 combines with J gene TRBJ2-1; D gene ambiguous. CDR1 MRHNA and CDR2 SNTAGT come from the germline V gene. CDR3 size: 11 residues. Trimming cost V 2 bases and J 6 bases, with 2 bases left between them. The CDR3, as DNA: TGTGCCAGCAGTGACAGCAATGAGCAGTTCTTC. Its protein is CASSDSNEQFF.

J is TRBJ2-7 and V is TRBV2; D may be TRBD2 (5 bases). CDR1 SNHLY and CDR2 FYNNEI come from the germline V gene. CDR3 length equals 15 residues. As DNA, the CDR3 is TGTGCCAGCAGTGAATCGGATGAGGGCCTATACGAGCAGCACGTC. It translates to CASSESDEGLYEQHV.

This clone came up a few times. The chain joins TRBV25-1 to TRBJ2-7, with 7 nucleotides matching TRBD1. The CDR3 is made up of 13 amino acids. Looked up from germline, CDR1 is MGHDK and CDR2 is SYGVNS. The V gene end was trimmed by 5 bases and the J gene end by 3 bases; junction bases not matched to a gene: 4. The CDR3, as DNA: TGTGCCAGCAGTTCCGACAGGGACTACGAGCAGTACGTC. This gives the protein CASSSDRDYEQYV.